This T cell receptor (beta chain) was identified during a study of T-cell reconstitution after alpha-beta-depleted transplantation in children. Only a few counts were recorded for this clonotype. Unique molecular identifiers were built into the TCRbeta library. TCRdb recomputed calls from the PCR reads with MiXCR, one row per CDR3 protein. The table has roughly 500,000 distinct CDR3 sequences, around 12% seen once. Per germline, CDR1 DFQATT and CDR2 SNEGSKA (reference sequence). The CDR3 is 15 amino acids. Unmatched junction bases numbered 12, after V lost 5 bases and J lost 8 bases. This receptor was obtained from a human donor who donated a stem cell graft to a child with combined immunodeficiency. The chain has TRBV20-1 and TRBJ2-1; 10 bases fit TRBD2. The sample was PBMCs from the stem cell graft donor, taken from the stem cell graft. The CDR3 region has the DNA TGCAGTGCTCAGAAGGGGACTAGCGAGTTAGATGAGCAGTTCTTC. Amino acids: CSAQKGTSELDEQFF.